The next 25 T cell receptor beta chains were all read from a single sample in a study of shared clonotypes between healthy human individuals. Produced via immunoSEQ multiplex PCR; TCRdb's table is partial and in-frame only. The sample has about 1 million clones; approximately 68% are singletons. The specimen was memory CD4+ T cells sorted from blood. Subset indicated: CD45RA-negative fraction. Receptors originate from a man between 18 and 29 years old in good health.

A remark on this clone: The sample has other DNA sequences that encode this CDR3 too. The J gene is TRBJ1-5, the V gene TRBV30; no firm D call. V lost 0 bases to trimming and J lost 0 bases, with 3 bases between them. This CDR3 spans 13 amino acids. Germline loops: CDR1 GTSNPN, CDR2 SVGIG (reference sequence). The CDR3 protein is CAWSVGSNQPQHF. Here the CDR3 DNA reads TGTGCCTGGAGTGTCGGTAGCAATCAGCCCCAGCATTTT.

The chain employs TRBV6-6 and TRBJ2-7, with D hard to call. V lost 2 bases, J lost 6 bases, and 5 bases lay in between. CDR1 and CDR2 from the germline V gene are MNHNY and SVGAGI (reference sequence). This CDR3 is built from 11 residues. CDR3 sequence reads: CASSYVSEQYF. CDR3 DNA sequence: TGTGCCAGCAGTTACGTCTCCGAGCAGTACTTC.

The V call is TRBV6-5, the J call TRBJ2-2, with D hard to call. Trimming pared 2 bases from V and 1 base from J, leaving 5 bases between. CDR3 length equals 14 residues. CDR1 and CDR2 from the germline V gene are MNHEY and SVGAGI. The CDR3 coding sequence is TGTGCCAGCAGTTACCTCCGGAACACCGGGGAGCTGTTTTTT. This sequence encodes CASSYLRNTGELFF.

This clone was seen more than once but under ten times. Other DNA variants within this sample encode the same CDR3. The chain links TRBV7-2 to TRBJ2-3; D gene uncertain. This CDR3 contains 14 residues. From germline, CDR1 is SGHTA and CDR2 FQGNSA. Trimming left V 1 base short and J 2 bases short, with 7 bases between. The CDR3 sequence: CASSLGPLTDTQYF. CDR3 DNA sequence: TGTGCCAGCAGCTTAGGCCCACTCACAGATACGCAGTATTTT.

In its sample, this clone was seen many times. The gene calls are TRBV7-9 and TRBJ1-5; unclear D gene. The CDR3 spans 13 residues. CDR1 is SEHNR, CDR2 FQNEAQ, per germline (reference sequence). V lost 2 bases and J lost 7, with 9 bases in between. The CDR3 DNA follows: TGTGCCAGCAGCTTAAGGCCTGGCCAGCCCCAGCATTTT. Residues: CASSLRPGQPQHF.

The gene calls are TRBV6-6 and TRBJ1-6; D is perhaps TRBD1 (6 bases). There are 15 residues in the CDR3. The V end was cut by 0 bases, the J end by 8 bases, with 11 bases between. Germline V gives CDR1 MNHNY, CDR2 SVGAGI (reference sequence). CDR3: CASSYSAGVDSPLHF. Written as DNA, the CDR3 is TGTGCCAGCAGTTACTCGGCAGGGGTAGATTCACCCCTCCACTTT.

The J gene is TRBJ2-7, the V gene TRBV2; 9 bases are shared with TRBD1. After removal of 4 bases from V and 2 bases from J, the junction contained 0 bases not matched to a gene. Germline assignment: CDR1 SNHLY and CDR2 FYNNEI. The CDR3 consists of 13 residues. The CDR3 DNA reads TGTGCCAGCAGTGGGGACAGGGCCTACGAGCAGTACTTC. This translates into CASSGDRAYEQYF.

The chain couples TRBV10-1 to TRBJ2-3, with D possibly matching TRBD1 (6 bases). Trimming removed 2 bases at V and 8 bases at J, with 14 bases between. CDR1 and CDR2 (germline): WNHNN, SYGVQD (reference sequence). The CDR3 extends over 14 amino acids. The CDR3: CASSEGTLRATQYF. The CDR3 DNA reads TGCGCCAGCAGTGAGGGGACACTACGAGCTACGCAGTATTTT.

The chain couples TRBV30 to TRBJ2-5; TRBD2 is a possible D gene (5 bases). TRBJ2-7 explains the end of the DNA better; the J call may be wrong. The CDR3 extends over 13 amino acids. Germline V gene lookup returns CDR1 GTSNPN and CDR2 SVGIG (reference sequence). The CDR3: CAWSGGGHYEQYF. CDR3 in DNA: TGTGCCTGGAGTGGTGGCGGGCACTACGAGCAGTACTTC.

The V and J genes are TRBV7-9 and TRBJ1-2; weak D call: TRBD1 (5 bases). The V end lost 5 bases, the J end lost 5 bases, and 9 bases lay between the germline ends. Germline V gene sequence: CDR1 SEHNR, CDR2 FQNEAQ (reference sequence). The CDR3 totals 12 residues. Here the CDR3 DNA reads TGTGCCAGCAGCAGGGACGTGTATGGCTACACCTTC. It yields the protein CASSRDVYGYTF.

The V call is TRBV7-2, the J call TRBJ2-5, with D uncertain. The V end lost 4 bases, the J end lost 5 bases, and 17 bases lay between the germline ends. Germline V CDR1 and CDR2: SGHTA, FQGNSA. This CDR3 spans 15 amino acids. The CDR3 loop reads CASSSLRSSGETQYF. CDR3 DNA: TGTGCCAGCAGCTCCTTGAGATCGTCCGGGGAGACCCAGTACTTC.

V gene TRBV6-1 combines with J gene TRBJ2-7, with a tentative D call TRBD2 (6 bases). CDR3 length equals 16 residues. Germline V gene lookup returns CDR1 MNHNS and CDR2 SASEGT. The V and J ends lost 4 bases and 0 bases respectively, with 16 bases between them. In DNA, the CDR3 is TGTGCCAGCAGTGGGGCTTGGGGAGGTTCCTCCTACGAGCAGTACTTC. This sequence encodes CASSGAWGGSSYEQYF.

About this clone itself: A much larger clone lies a single base off, so this may be a read error. V gene TRBV7-2 combines with J gene TRBJ1-1, with 7 bases that match TRBD1. V trimming: 5 bases; J trimming: 1 base; junction bases outside the gene matches: 4. The CDR3 sequence is 14 residues long. Germline-derived CDR1 and CDR2 are SGHTA and FQGNSA. CDR3 DNA: TGTGCCAGCAGCATGACAGGGTGGAACACTGAAGCTTTCTTT. This translates into CASSMTGWNTEAFF.

The rearrangement uses TRBV7-9 and TRBJ2-2, with unresolved D. From germline, CDR1 is SEHNR and CDR2 FQNEAQ (reference sequence). CDR3 length: 15 amino acids. The V end was cut by 1 base, the J end by 5 bases, with 11 bases between. CDR3 sequence (DNA): TGTGCCAGCAGCTTAGGCTTGGTCGGGACCGGGGAGCTGTTTTTT. Translated, it gives CASSLGLVGTGELFF.

This chain connects TRBV7-2 to TRBJ2-1; TRBD1 or TRBD2 may be the D gene (5 bases each). The germline V and J ends were trimmed by 5 bases and 13 bases, with 12 bases remaining between them. The germline gives CDR1 SGHTA, CDR2 FQGNSA. The CDR3 has 11 amino acids. CDR3 DNA sequence: TGTGCCAGCAGCCTCCGGGACCCTCAGTTCTTC. It yields the protein CASSLRDPQFF.

V is TRBV5-4 and J is TRBJ2-5; TRBD2 might be the D (6 bases). Trimming removed 4 bases at V and 1 base at J, with 14 bases between. Germline V gene data show CDR1 as SGHNT and CDR2 as YYREEE (reference sequence). The CDR3 totals 15 residues. In nucleotides, the CDR3 is TGTGCCAGCAGCCCCCGGGACTCGATCCAAGAGACCCAGTACTTC. Translation: CASSPRDSIQETQYF.

The chain recombines TRBV4-1 with TRBJ2-2; unclear D gene. The V and J ends lost 1 base and 1 base respectively, with 7 bases between them. Germline V lookup: CDR1 MGHRA, CDR2 YSYEKL. This CDR3 is built from 15 residues. The CDR3 loop is CASSQAALNTGELFF. CDR3 DNA sequence: TGCGCCAGCAGCCAAGCCGCGCTGAACACCGGGGAGCTGTTTTTT.

This clone appeared a few times. The chain is built from TRBV5-4 and TRBJ2-7; D could derive from TRBD1 or TRBD2 (6 bases each). Looked up from germline, CDR1 is SGHNT and CDR2 is YYREEE (reference sequence). V lost 5 bases and J lost 1, with 16 bases in between. The CDR3 spans 15 residues. As DNA, the CDR3 is TGTGCCAGCAGACCCGGGGGCGAGACATCCTACGAGCAGTACTTC. This encodes CASRPGGETSYEQYF.

This chain links TRBV6-1 with TRBJ2-5; D unclear. The V gene lost 4 bases and the J gene lost 0 bases, with 6 bases spanning the gap. The CDR3 contains 13 residues. The germline V gene encodes CDR1 MNHNS and CDR2 SASEGT. As DNA, the CDR3 is TGTGCCAGCAGTGCAACGTACCAAGAGACCCAGTACTTC. Translated: CASSATYQETQYF.

This clone was recorded a few times. The sample holds other DNA sequences that translate to the same CDR3. V and J are TRBV5-4 and TRBJ2-7; D is possibly TRBD2 (5 bases). There are 14 residues in the CDR3. Per germline, CDR1 SGHNT and CDR2 YYREEE (reference sequence). Trimming removed 0 bases from V and 0 bases from J, with 7 bases in between. The CDR3 region is CASSLGGSSYEQYF. In nucleotides, the CDR3 is TGTGCCAGCAGCTTGGGAGGGAGCTCCTACGAGCAGTACTTC.

CDR3 amino acids: CASSVAPGHLGAEAFF. The CDR3 region has the DNA TGTGCCAGCAGCGTAGCTCCGGGACACCTGGGGGCTGAAGCTTTCTTT. The chain carries TRBV9 and TRBJ1-1; a weak D match, TRBD1 (6 bases). Trimming shortened V by 0 bases and J by 6 bases, and 18 bases separated the two germline ends. The CDR3 runs 16 residues. Germline V gene sequence: CDR1 SGDLS, CDR2 YYNGEE. Based on the CDR3 plus reference TRBV9 and TRBJ1-1, the full variable domain is DSGVTQTPKHLITATGQRVTLRCSPRSGDLSVYWYQQSLDQGLQFLIQYYNGEERAKGNILERFSAQQFPDLHSELNLSSLELGDSALYFCASSVAPGHLGAEAFFGQGTRLTVV.

The V call is TRBV9, the J call TRBJ2-2; TRBD2 agrees at 7 bases. This CDR3 has 17 residues. V lost 0 bases and J lost 4; bases outside the gene matches: 9. Germline CDR1 and CDR2: SGDLS and YYNGEE. CDR3 DNA sequence: TGTGCCAGCAGCGTAGGGGACTTCACGGGAGGCACCGGGGAGCTGTTTTTT. It specifies CASSVGDFTGGTGELFF. The complete variable domain, with remaining parts taken from reference TRBV9 and TRBJ2-2, reads DSGVTQTPKHLITATGQRVTLRCSPRSGDLSVYWYQQSLDQGLQFLIQYYNGEERAKGNILERFSAQQFPDLHSELNLSSLELGDSALYFCASSVGDFTGGTGELFFGEGSRLTVL.

J is TRBJ2-2 and V is TRBV7-9, with unresolved D. Trimming shortened V by 3 bases and J by 3 bases, and 2 bases separated the two germline ends. CDR1 and CDR2 (germline): SEHNR, FQNEAQ (reference sequence). CDR3 size: 12 residues. The DNA of the CDR3 is TGTGCCAGCAGCTTCCACACCGGGGAGCTGTTTTTT. Encoded protein: CASSFHTGELFF.

J is TRBJ2-1 and V is TRBV6-6, with D uncertain. The CDR3 contains 13 residues. V lost 6 bases to trimming and J lost 7 bases, with 13 bases between them. Per germline, CDR1 MNHNY and CDR2 SVGAGI (reference sequence). The CDR3 coding sequence is TGTGCCAGCAGCCTATTAGTGGTGAATGAGCAGTTCTTC. This gives the protein CASSLLVVNEQFF.

For this clone: The same CDR3 is also encoded by other DNA sequences in this sample. The V and J genes are TRBV5-1 and TRBJ2-6; TRBD1 might be the D (5 bases). Germline values: CDR1 SGHRS, CDR2 YFSETQ. V was pared by 2 bases and J by 4 bases, with 10 bases between. This CDR3 has 15 amino acids. CDR3 in amino acids: CASSFQGAGANVLTF. The DNA for the CDR3 is TGCGCCAGCAGCTTCCAGGGTGCCGGGGCCAACGTCCTGACTTTC.